This record looks at one T cell receptor beta chain sequence and its context. The trim removed 6 bases at V and 2 bases at J, leaving 7 bases unmatched. The CDR3 loop spans 14 amino acids. Germline assignment: CDR1 SGHTA and CDR2 FQGNSA. From the 5' RACE reads, TCRdb called clonotypes with MiXCR, one entry per CDR3 protein. The top ten hold about 6.4% of the sample, which has 68,000 or so distinct CDR3 sequences, roughly a tenth seen once. This sample was included in a study of early T cells in non-severe SARS-CoV-2 infection. The specimen sequenced was whole blood. The receptor comes from an adult who was a healthcare worker with PCR-confirmed SARS-CoV-2 infection or an uninfected control (not recorded which). V is TRBV7-2 and J is TRBJ2-7; 7 bases map to TRBD1. The CDR3 sequence: CASRQGDRAYEQYF. DNA of the CDR3: TGTGCCAGCAGACAGGGAGACAGGGCCTACGAGCAGTACTTC.